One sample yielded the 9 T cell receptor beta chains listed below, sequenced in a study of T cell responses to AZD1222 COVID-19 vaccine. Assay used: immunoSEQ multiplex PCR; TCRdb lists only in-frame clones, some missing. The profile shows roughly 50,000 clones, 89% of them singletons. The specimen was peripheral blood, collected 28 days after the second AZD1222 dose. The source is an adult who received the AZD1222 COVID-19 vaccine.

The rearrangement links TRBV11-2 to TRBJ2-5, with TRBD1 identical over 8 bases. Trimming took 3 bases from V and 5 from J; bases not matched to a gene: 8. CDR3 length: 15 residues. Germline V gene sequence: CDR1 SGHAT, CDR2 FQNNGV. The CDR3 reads CASSFTGQGWETQYF. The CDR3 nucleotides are TGTGCCAGCAGCTTCACAGGACAGGGCTGGGAGACCCAGTACTTC.

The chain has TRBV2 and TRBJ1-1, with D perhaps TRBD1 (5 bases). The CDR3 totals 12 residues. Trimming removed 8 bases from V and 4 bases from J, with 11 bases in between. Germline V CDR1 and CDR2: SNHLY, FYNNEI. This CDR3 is CASCREFTEAFF. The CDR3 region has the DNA TGTGCCAGCTGCAGGGAGTTCACTGAAGCTTTCTTT.

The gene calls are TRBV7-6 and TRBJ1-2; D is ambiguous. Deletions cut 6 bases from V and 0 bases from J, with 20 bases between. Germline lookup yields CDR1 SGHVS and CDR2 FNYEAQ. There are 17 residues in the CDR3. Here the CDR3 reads CASSFLGVGLANYGYTF. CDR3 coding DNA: TGTGCCAGCAGTTTTTTGGGAGTGGGGTTAGCTAACTATGGCTACACCTTC.

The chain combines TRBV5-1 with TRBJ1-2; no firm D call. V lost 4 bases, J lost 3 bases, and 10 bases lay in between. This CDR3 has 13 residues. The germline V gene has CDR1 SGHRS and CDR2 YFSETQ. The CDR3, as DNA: TGCGCCAGCAGCCCAAGTGGCGACTATGGCTACACCTTC. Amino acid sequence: CASSPSGDYGYTF. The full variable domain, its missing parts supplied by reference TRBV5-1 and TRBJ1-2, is KAGVTQTPRYLIKTRGQQVTLSCSPISGHRSVSWYQQTPGQGLQFLFEYFSETQRNKGNFPGRFSGRQFSNSRSEMNVSTLELGDSALYLCASSPSGDYGYTFGSGTRLTVV.

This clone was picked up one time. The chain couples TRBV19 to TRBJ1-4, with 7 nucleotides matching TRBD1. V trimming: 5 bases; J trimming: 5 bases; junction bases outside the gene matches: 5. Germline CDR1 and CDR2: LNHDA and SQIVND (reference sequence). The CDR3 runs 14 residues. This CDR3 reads CASSGTASNEKLFF. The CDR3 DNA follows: TGTGCCAGTAGTGGGACAGCTTCAAATGAAAAACTGTTTTTT.

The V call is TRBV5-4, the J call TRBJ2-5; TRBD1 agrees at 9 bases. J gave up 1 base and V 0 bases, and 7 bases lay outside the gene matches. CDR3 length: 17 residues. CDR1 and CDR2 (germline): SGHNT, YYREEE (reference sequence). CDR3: CASSLGGTGRLQETQYF. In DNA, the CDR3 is TGTGCCAGCAGCTTGGGTGGGACAGGGAGACTCCAAGAGACCCAGTACTTC.

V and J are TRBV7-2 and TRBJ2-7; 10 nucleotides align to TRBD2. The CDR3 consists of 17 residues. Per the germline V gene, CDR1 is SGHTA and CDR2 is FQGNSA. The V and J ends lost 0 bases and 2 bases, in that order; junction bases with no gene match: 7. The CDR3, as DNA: TGTGCCAGCAGCTTAGCCCCCCCTAGCGGGGGAACCTACGAGCAGTACTTC. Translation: CASSLAPPSGGTYEQYF.

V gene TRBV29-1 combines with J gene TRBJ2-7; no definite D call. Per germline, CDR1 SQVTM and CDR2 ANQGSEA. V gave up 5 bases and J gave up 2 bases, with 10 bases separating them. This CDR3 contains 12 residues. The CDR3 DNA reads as TGCAGCGTTCTGGTCAGCCCCTACGAGCAGTACTTC. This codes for CSVLVSPYEQYF.

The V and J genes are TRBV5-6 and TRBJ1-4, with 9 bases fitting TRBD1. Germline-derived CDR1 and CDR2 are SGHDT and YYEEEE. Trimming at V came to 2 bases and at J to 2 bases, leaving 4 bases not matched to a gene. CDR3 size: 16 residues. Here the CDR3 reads CASSLGTGMTNEKLFF. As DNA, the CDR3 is TGTGCCAGCAGCTTAGGGACAGGGATGACTAATGAAAAACTGTTTTTT.